What follows describes a single T cell receptor beta chain. This clone's antigen is unknown. No much larger clonotype is one base removed from it; base qualities were not supplied. The data stem from a study of blood T cell repertoires in COVID-19 (dated by TCRdb to 2018 to 2021). Context from the whole study: Samples covering the acute and convalescent phases of COVID-19 were provided by collaborators in the United States, Italy and Spain. The repertoires were made available in a free public database intended to serve as a resource for research on the immune response to SARS-CoV-2. Sample metadata almost always included a de-identified subject ID, COVID-19 status, age in years and sex. Where available, HLA class I and class II types were taken from metadata supplied by the sample provider and were not determined by assay-based typing. Samples were obtained from the ongoing ImmuneRACE study (first 160 participants) and from some 1,200 subjects provided by 6 global collaborators. Subjects who had been exposed to COVID-19, were actively infected with it, or had recovered from it provided the deeply sampled blood TCRbeta repertoires that made up the dataset. The material from the prospective study consisted of cDNA or gDNA derived from T cells, B-cell-depleted T cells, or PBMCs.

Participants in the prospective study were aged roughly 18 to 100 years, lived in 20 to 25 United States geographic areas, and enrolled through a virtual design. In the prospective study, participants were assigned to cohorts based on the clinical history participants reported in a screening survey and a study questionnaire. Recovered participants in ImmuneRACE Cohort 3 were defined by two consecutive negative NP/OP PCR tests, clearance by a healthcare professional, or resolution of symptoms. In the prospective study, mobile phlebotomists collected whole blood, serum and a nasopharyngeal or oropharyngeal swab from each participant. Additional blood draws and questionnaires over an approximately two-month period could optionally be provided by prospective study participants. Blood samples from the prospective study were shipped frozen or at room temperature prior to DNA extraction. Results the study describes overall, beyond this receptor: The quantity of clinical and demographic metadata differed by source and by participant and was supplied without curation.

The germline V gene provides CDR1 SQVTM and CDR2 ANQGSEA. Between the V and J ends, shortened by 4 bases and 6 bases respectively, the junction contains 15 bases. The CDR3 measures 13 amino acids from cysteine to phenylalanine. Only the CDR3 DNA is retained, 39 bases long and in frame from the first base. TCRbeta CDR3 regions were amplified from genomic DNA by means of the immunoSEQ Assay, a bias-controlled multiplex PCR. The paper's data handling went like this. The number of nucleated cells in each sample was estimated from the amplification of reference gene primers within the assay. Sequence reads were collapsed and filtered to measure the absolute abundance of every unique TCRbeta CDR3 rearrangement. For each sample, productive Simpson clonality was calculated as the square root of Simpson's diversity index across productive rearrangements. TCRdb took this table from immuneACCESS and kept in-frame rearrangements with V and J called. Such tables lack part of the clones; where checked against another copy, unresolved V genes explain under half of the gap, and the rest is unexplained. D and trimming come from the DNA, and the V and J calls and clone size come from that table. The sample contains under 250,000 clones, more than 80% of them found a single time. The top ten clonotypes cover 1.5% to 2% of the sample.

Sequencing was done on a sample of PBMCs or T cells enriched from blood (not recorded which). The chain is made from TRBV29-1 and TRBJ1-1; a confident D gene designation cannot be given. This TCR derives from a man between 60 and 75 years old who had recovered from COVID-19. The DNA is as follows: TGCAGCGTTGTAAATGGGAGGGCTTCTGAAGCTTTCTTT. It codes for CSVVNGRASEAFF.